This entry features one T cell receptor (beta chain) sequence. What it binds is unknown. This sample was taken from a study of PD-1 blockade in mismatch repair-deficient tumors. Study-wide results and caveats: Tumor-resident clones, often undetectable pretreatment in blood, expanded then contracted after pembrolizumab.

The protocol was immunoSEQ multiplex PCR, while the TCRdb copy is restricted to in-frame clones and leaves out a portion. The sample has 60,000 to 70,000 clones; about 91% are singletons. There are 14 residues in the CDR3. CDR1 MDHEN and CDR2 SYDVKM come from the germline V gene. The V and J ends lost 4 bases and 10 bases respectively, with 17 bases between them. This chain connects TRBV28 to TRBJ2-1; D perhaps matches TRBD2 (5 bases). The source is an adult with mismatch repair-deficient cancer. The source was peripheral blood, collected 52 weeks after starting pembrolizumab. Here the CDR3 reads CASSSQGRTVEQFF. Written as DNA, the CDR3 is TGTGCCAGCAGTTCCCAAGGACGGACTGTGGAGCAGTTCTTC.